The source of this TCR beta chain is a study of human T cells and chemical hapten exposure. About this clonotype: Its antigen is still unknown.

Whole-study results and caveats: Compared with pre-sensitization or healthy control sets, expanded TCRs clustered more.

Within the library, unique molecular identifiers were attached to each individual cDNA molecule. TCRdb re-called the RACE reads through MiXCR, storing one row per CDR3 protein. The sample includes more than 150,000 distinct CDR3 sequences, about 25% of them seen just once. V was pared by 1 base and J by 0 bases, with 10 bases between. CDR1 and CDR2 (germline): DFQATT, SNEGSKA (reference sequence). This CDR3 has 15 amino acids. The time point here: patch test 3, about 24 weeks after DPC sensitization. Treatment reported: therapeutic diphenylcyclopropenone sensitization with weekly scalp DPC. Sequencing started from total RNA isolated from unfractionated whole blood.

This clonotype was sampled from a middle-aged woman with alopecia areata. Some clones in this sample may be carry-over from other donors' samples. The sequenced sample was whole blood, obtained in connection with sensitization to the hapten diphenylcyclopropenone (DPC). The V gene is TRBV20-1, the J gene TRBJ2-1; TRBD2 is a possible D gene (6 bases). The DNA of the CDR3 is TGCAGTGCTAGAGTTAGCGGAAGCTCCTACAATGAGCAGTTCTTC. Its protein is CSARVSGSSYNEQFF.